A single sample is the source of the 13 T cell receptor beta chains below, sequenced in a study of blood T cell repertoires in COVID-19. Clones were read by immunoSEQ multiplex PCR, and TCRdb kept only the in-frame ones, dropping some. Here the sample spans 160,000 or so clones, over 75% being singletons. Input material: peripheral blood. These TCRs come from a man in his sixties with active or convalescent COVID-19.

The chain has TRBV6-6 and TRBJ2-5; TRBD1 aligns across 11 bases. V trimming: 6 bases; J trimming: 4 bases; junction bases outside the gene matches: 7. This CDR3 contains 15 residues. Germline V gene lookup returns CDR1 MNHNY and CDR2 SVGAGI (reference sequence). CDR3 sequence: CASSPGTGGRETQYF. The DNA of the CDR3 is TGTGCCAGCAGCCCCGGGACAGGGGGGCGAGAGACCCAGTACTTC.

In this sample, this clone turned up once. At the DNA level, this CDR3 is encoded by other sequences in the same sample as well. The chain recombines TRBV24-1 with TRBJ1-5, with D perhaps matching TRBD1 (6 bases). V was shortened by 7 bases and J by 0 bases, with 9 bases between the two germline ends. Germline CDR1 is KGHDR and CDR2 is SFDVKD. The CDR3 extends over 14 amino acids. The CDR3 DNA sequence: TGTGCCACCAGCAGGGGTAATAGCAATCAGCCCCAGCATTTT. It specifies CATSRGNSNQPQHF.

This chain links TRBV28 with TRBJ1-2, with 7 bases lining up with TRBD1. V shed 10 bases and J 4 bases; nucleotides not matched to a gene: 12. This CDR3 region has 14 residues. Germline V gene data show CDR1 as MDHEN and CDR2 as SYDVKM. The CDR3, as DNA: TGTGCCACCGATCCGGACAGGCGGGGCTATGGCTACACCTTC. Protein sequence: CATDPDRRGYGYTF.

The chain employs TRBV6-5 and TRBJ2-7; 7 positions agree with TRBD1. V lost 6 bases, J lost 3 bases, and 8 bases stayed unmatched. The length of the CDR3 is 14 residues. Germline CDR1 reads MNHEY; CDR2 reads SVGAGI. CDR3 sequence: CASRRQGALYEQYF. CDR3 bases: TGTGCCAGCAGGAGACAGGGTGCCCTCTACGAGCAGTACTTC.

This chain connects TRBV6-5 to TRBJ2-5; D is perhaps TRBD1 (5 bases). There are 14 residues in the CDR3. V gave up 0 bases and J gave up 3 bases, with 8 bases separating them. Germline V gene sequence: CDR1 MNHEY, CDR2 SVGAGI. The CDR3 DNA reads TGTGCCAGCAGTTACTCGGGGCAGAAAGAGACCCAGTACTTC. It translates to CASSYSGQKETQYF.

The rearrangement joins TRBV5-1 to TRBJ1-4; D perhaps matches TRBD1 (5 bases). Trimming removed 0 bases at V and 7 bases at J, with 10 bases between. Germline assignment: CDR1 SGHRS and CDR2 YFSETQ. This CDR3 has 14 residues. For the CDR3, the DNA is TGCGCCAGCAGCTTGGGAGGGGAGGGTGAAAAACTGTTTTTT. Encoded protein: CASSLGGEGEKLFF.

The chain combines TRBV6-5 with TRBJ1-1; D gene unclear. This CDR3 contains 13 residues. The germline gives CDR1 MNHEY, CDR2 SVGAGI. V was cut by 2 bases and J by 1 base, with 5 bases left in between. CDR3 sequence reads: CASSYAGNTEAFF. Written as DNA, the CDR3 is TGTGCCAGCAGTTACGCCGGGAACACTGAAGCTTTCTTT.

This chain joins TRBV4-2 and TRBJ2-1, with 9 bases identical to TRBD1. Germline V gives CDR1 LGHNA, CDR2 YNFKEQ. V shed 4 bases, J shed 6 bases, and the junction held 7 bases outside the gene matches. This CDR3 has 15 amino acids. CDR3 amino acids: CASSPQGQGSNEQFF. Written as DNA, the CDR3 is TGTGCCAGCAGCCCCCAGGGACAGGGTAGCAATGAGCAGTTCTTC.

The CDR3: CSAIIENEQFF. For the CDR3, the DNA is TGCAGTGCTATAATAGAGAATGAGCAGTTCTTC. The chain is built from TRBV20-1 and TRBJ2-1; D is unclear. The CDR3 loop spans 11 amino acids. Germline loops: CDR1 DFQATT, CDR2 SNEGSKA (reference sequence). V shed 4 bases and J shed 7 bases, with 8 bases lying between them.

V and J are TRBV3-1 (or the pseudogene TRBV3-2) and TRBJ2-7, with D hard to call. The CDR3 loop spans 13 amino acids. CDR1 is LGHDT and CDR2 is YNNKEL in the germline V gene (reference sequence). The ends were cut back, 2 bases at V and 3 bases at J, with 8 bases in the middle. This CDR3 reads CASSQPPIYEQYF. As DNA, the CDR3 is TGTGCCAGCAGCCAACCCCCAATCTACGAGCAGTACTTC.

The CDR3 sequence is CATSRDRVTGNTIYF. Written as DNA, the CDR3 is TGTGCCACCAGCAGAGATCGGGTAACGGGAAACACCATATATTTT. J is TRBJ1-3 and V is TRBV15; D remains unclear. Germline V gene sequence: CDR1 LNHNV, CDR2 YYDKDF (reference sequence). The CDR3 has 15 amino acids. Trimming left V 0 bases short and J 4 bases short, with 10 bases between. Complete variable domain (other parts from reference TRBV15 and TRBJ1-3): DAMVIQNPRYQVTQFGKPVTLSCSQTLNHNVMYWYQQKSSQAPKLLFHYYDKDFNNEADTPDNFQSRRPNTSFCFLDIRSPGLGDTAMYLCATSRDRVTGNTIYFGEGSWLTVV.

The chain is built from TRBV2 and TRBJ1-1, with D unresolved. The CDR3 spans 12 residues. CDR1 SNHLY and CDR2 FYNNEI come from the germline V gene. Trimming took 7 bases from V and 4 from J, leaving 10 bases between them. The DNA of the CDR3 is TGTGCCAGCAACGGAGGGATCACTGAAGCTTTCTTT. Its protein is CASNGGITEAFF.

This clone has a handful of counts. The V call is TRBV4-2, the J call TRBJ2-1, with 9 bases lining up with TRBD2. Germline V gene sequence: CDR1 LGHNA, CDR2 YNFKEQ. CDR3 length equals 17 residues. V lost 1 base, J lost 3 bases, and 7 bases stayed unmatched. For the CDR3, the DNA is TGTGCCAGCAGCCAAGGTTCAGCGGGGGGTTTCTACAATGAGCAGTTCTTC. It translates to CASSQGSAGGFYNEQFF.